This TCR beta chain derives from a study of radiotherapy plus CTLA-4 blockade in lung cancer (dated by TCRdb to the late 2010s). In the study overall: Objective responses occurred in approximately 19% of enrolled patients, and 30% to 40% achieved disease control.

A distance of 13 bases separates the germline ends of V and J, which lose 6 bases and 0 bases respectively. Reading the germline V gene gives CDR1 SQVTM and CDR2 ANQGSEA. The cysteine opens and the phenylalanine closes a CDR3 of 14 amino acids. Of all the DNA, just the CDR3 is kept, 42 bases in frame from base 1. General study outcomes and caveats: After treatment with radiotherapy and ipilimumab, TCR clones that came from tumors expanded in the peripheral blood. Early dynamic changes in blood T cell clones, together with increased serum interferon-beta after radiation, were reported as the strongest predictors of response.

This clone was observed a handful of times. The target of this receptor is not known. There are no base qualities to consult, and no much larger clone falls within one base. The library was built by means of the immunoSEQ multiplex PCR assay. The immuneACCESS repertoire file appears here via TCRdb, limited to in-frame rearrangements. These files lack a portion of the clones; in checked studies, under half of the deficit traces to unresolved V genes, and the cause of the others is not known. This sample has about 50,000 clones in its table, and around 83% of those were observed once. The ten largest clones add up to about 27% of the sample. In this study, focal radiation therapy paired with CTLA-4 blockade (ipilimumab) was tested in patients who had chemo-refractory metastatic non-small-cell lung cancer.

The starting material was peripheral blood, obtained from a patient treated with radiotherapy plus ipilimumab. The rearrangement combines TRBV29-1 with TRBJ2-3; D gene: possibly TRBD2, on 7 matching bases. The receptor was isolated from a human donor with non-small cell lung cancer whose response to radiotherapy plus ipilimumab could not be evaluated. Here the CDR3 is given as CSVRGGDSTDTQYF. The DNA sequence reads TGCAGCGTGAGGGGGGGGGATAGCACAGATACGCAGTATTTT.